This entry features one T cell receptor (beta chain) sequence. Its antigen is unidentified. CDR1 and CDR2 (germline): SGHNT, YENEEA. This CDR3 spans 14 amino acids. V shed 3 bases and J shed 4 bases, with 12 bases lying between them. The data originate from a study of T cells in localized non-small cell lung cancer. Study-wide findings and caveats: A median of 57 clones ranked among the top 100 in tumor appeared in adjacent lung. Without multi-region sequencing, intratumor heterogeneity could not be excluded. Longer overall survival was associated with a higher density of T cells in the blood. It was uninvolved adjacent lung that showed the highest T cell clonality, exceeding tumor.

The method was immunoSEQ multiplex PCR; TCRdb's version includes in-frame clones alone and lacks a portion of them. The sample consists of about 13,000 clones, roughly 28% of them appearing once. Sequenced material: lung tumor tissue, taken before any cancer treatment. The chain recombines TRBV11-3 with TRBJ1-1, with D possibly matching TRBD1 (5 bases). This TCR derives from a female donor of 60 years or more with stage I lung adenocarcinoma. In DNA, the CDR3 is TGTGCCAGCAGCTTGTGGGGGGGAGTCACTGAAGCTTTCTTT. Protein product: CASSLWGGVTEAFF. The whole variable domain, filled in from reference TRBV11-3 and TRBJ1-1, reads EAGVVQSPRYKIIEKKQPVAFWCNPISGHNTLYWYLQNLGQGPELLIRYENEEAVDDSQLPKDRFSAERLKGVDSTLKIQPAELGDSAVYLCASSLWGGVTEAFFGQGTRLTVV.